Listed here are 25 T cell receptor beta chains from one sample, sequenced in a study of blood T cell repertoires in COVID-19. TCRdb keeps only in-frame clones here, not all; method: immunoSEQ multiplex PCR. The profile shows 250,000 to 300,000 clones, roughly 80% of them singletons. Source material: PBMCs or T cells enriched from blood (not recorded which). The receptors come from a man between 45 and 60 years old who had recovered from COVID-19.

The genes are TRBV11-2 and TRBJ2-2, with D possibly being TRBD2 (6 bases). Looked up from germline, CDR1 is SGHAT and CDR2 is FQNNGV. V lost 6 bases, J lost 6 bases, and 17 bases lay in between. The CDR3 extends over 15 amino acids. The CDR3 spells CASRLNGGYAGELFF. CDR3 coding DNA: TGTGCCAGCAGACTAAACGGGGGATACGCCGGGGAGCTGTTTTTT.

V gene TRBV2 combines with J gene TRBJ1-2; D perhaps matches TRBD1 (6 bases). The CDR3 has 13 residues. The V end lost 6 bases, the J end lost 4 bases, and 12 bases lay between the germline ends. The germline CDR1 and CDR2 sequences are SNHLY and FYNNEI. This chain's CDR3 is CASSLGGSYGYTF. CDR3 sequence (DNA): TGTGCCAGCAGCCTTGGGGGCAGCTATGGCTACACCTTC.

The rearrangement joins TRBV4-1 to TRBJ2-7, with TRBD2 matching 15 bases. Trimming took 4 bases from V and 2 from J; bases not matched to a gene: 0. Per the germline V gene, CDR1 is MGHRA and CDR2 is YSYEKL. There are 15 residues in the CDR3. CDR3 in amino acids: CASSRTSGGAYEQYF. The CDR3 DNA reads TGCGCCAGCAGCCGGACTAGCGGGGGGGCCTACGAGCAGTACTTC.

The J gene is TRBJ1-5, the V gene TRBV12-3 or TRBV12-4, with D possibly being TRBD1 (6 bases). Trimming left V 10 bases short and J 2 bases short, with 12 bases between. This CDR3 comprises 13 residues. The CDR3: CATQGDGNQPQHF. Here the CDR3 DNA reads TGTGCCACACAGGGTGACGGCAATCAGCCCCAGCATTTT.

The rearrangement links TRBV19 to TRBJ1-1, with D maybe TRBD1 (6 bases). V lost 2 bases and J lost 6, with 10 bases in between. There are 13 residues in the CDR3. Germline V gives CDR1 LNHDA, CDR2 SQIVND (reference sequence). CDR3 coding DNA: TGTGCCAGTAGTATAACAGGGAGCGCTGAAGCTTTCTTT. This codes for CASSITGSAEAFF.

The CDR3 nucleotides read TGTGCCAGTTCTACAGGGTCCGATACGCAGTATTTT. This gives the protein CASSTGSDTQYF. The chain has TRBV19 and TRBJ2-3; D is possibly TRBD1 (6 bases). The CDR3 runs 12 residues. Germline V gives CDR1 LNHDA, CDR2 SQIVND (reference sequence). V gave up 8 bases and J gave up 6 bases, with 12 bases separating them.

The rearrangement uses TRBV9 and TRBJ1-1; the D gene is possibly TRBD1 (6 bases). Trimming shortened V by 4 bases and J by 0 bases, and 10 bases separated the two germline ends. Per the germline V gene, CDR1 is SGDLS and CDR2 is YYNGEE. The CDR3 runs to 14 residues. This CDR3 is CASSRDNLNTEAFF. In DNA, the CDR3 is TGTGCCAGCAGCCGGGACAACTTGAACACTGAAGCTTTCTTT.

This clone was observed a single time. The CDR3 region has the DNA TGTGCCAGCAGCCCCGGGCGGGGGTCCACAGATACGCAGTATTTT. Translation gives CASSPGRGSTDTQYF. The rearrangement joins TRBV5-4 to TRBJ2-3, with 7 bases fitting TRBD2. V lost 4 bases to trimming and J lost 2 bases; unmatched junction nucleotides: 7. CDR3 length equals 15 residues. Looked up from germline, CDR1 is SGHNT and CDR2 is YYREEE (reference sequence).

The rearrangement uses TRBV29-1 and TRBJ2-7; TRBD1 matches 11 bases. After removal of 4 bases from V and 6 bases from J, the junction contained 8 bases not matched to a gene. Germline CDR1 reads SQVTM; CDR2 reads ANQGSEA. The CDR3 extends over 14 amino acids. The CDR3 reads CSVGGGQGVGEQYF. In DNA, the CDR3 is TGCAGCGTTGGTGGGGGACAGGGGGTCGGCGAGCAGTACTTC.

This chain uses TRBV2 with TRBJ2-5; 7 bases align to TRBD2. CDR3 length equals 14 residues. Looked up from germline, CDR1 is SNHLY and CDR2 is FYNNEI. The J segment lost 3 bases and the V segment lost 5 bases, leaving 6 bases of the junction unmatched. The CDR3, as DNA: TGTGCCAGCAGTTCTCTGGGGGGGAAAGAGACCCAGTACTTC. Its translation is CASSSLGGKETQYF.

This clone was counted only a few times. The chain recombines TRBV7-2 with TRBJ1-2; 8 nucleotides match TRBD1. The CDR3 length is 14 residues. After removal of 5 bases from V and 5 bases from J, the junction contained 7 bases not matched to a gene. Germline CDR1 and CDR2: SGHTA and FQGNSA. The CDR3 spells CASSPGTGTYGYTF. The CDR3 region has the DNA TGTGCCAGCAGCCCTGGGACAGGAACGTATGGCTACACCTTC.

The J gene is TRBJ2-2, the V gene TRBV19, with 10 positions matching TRBD2. This CDR3 is built from 13 residues. Germline CDR1 is LNHDA and CDR2 is SQIVND (reference sequence). V shed 6 bases, J shed 7 bases, and the junction held 2 bases outside the gene matches. The CDR3 DNA is TGTGCCAGTAGAGAGCGGGAGGGCGGGGAGCTGTTTTTT. It codes for CASREREGGELFF.

The V and J genes are TRBV9 and TRBJ1-6; TRBD1 is a possible D gene (5 bases). Germline V gene data show CDR1 as SGDLS and CDR2 as YYNGEE. Trimming took off 3 bases at V and 7 bases at J, with 14 bases between the two ends. CDR3 size: 15 residues. The CDR3 reads CASSALGGENSPLHF. DNA for the CDR3: TGTGCCAGCAGCGCCCTCGGGGGAGAGAATTCACCCCTCCACTTT.

The rearrangement uses TRBV19 and TRBJ1-1; no clear D gene. With 6 bases removed from V and 7 bases from J, the gap between germline ends came to 12 bases. Germline V CDR1 and CDR2: LNHDA, SQIVND (reference sequence). CDR3 length: 12 residues. CDR3 region: CASSQWEGEAFF. The DNA of the CDR3 is TGTGCCAGTAGCCAATGGGAGGGTGAAGCTTTCTTT.

The rearrangement joins TRBV11-2 to TRBJ1-6; weak D call: TRBD1 (5 bases). Germline CDR1 reads SGHAT; CDR2 reads FQNNGV. The CDR3 loop spans 14 amino acids. V dropped 5 bases and J dropped 6 bases, with 11 bases sitting between them. Here the CDR3 DNA reads TGTGCCAGCAGCCCCCAACAGGCTAATTCACCCCTCCACTTT. It is translated as CASSPQQANSPLHF.

In its sample, this clone was seen a few times. In the same sample, other DNA sequences code for this CDR3. The CDR3 DNA sequence: TGTGCCAGCAGCTCGAGGGGGGGTTATGGCTACACCTTC. It encodes CASSSRGGYGYTF. The chain combines TRBV7-6 with TRBJ1-2; TRBD1 might be the D (6 bases). Germline V lookup: CDR1 SGHVS, CDR2 FNYEAQ. The V end lost 4 bases, the J end lost 5 bases, and 11 bases lay between the germline ends. The CDR3 length is 13 residues. Supplemented by reference TRBV7-6 and TRBJ1-2, the full variable domain reads GAGVSQSPRYKVTKRGQDVALRCDPISGHVSLYWYRQALGQGPEFLTYFNYEAQQDKSGLPNDRFSAERPEGSISTLTIQRTEQRDSAMYRCASSSRGGYGYTFGSGTRLTVV.

Turning to this clone: Just one base apart from a much larger clone, this may be a read error. The V gene is TRBV21-1, the J gene TRBJ2-2; TRBD1, the table's D call, was not compared with the DNA. TRBV21-1 is classified as a pseudogene. The CDR3 has 13 amino acids. In DNA form, the CDR3 reads TGTGCCAGCGGACAGGGGAACACCGGGGAGCTGTTTTTT. Translating gives CASGQGNTGELFF.

The rearrangement joins TRBV27 to TRBJ1-5; TRBD1 agrees at 10 bases. Per the germline V gene, CDR1 is MNHEY and CDR2 is SMNVEV (reference sequence). After removal of 11 bases from V and 4 bases from J, the junction contained 5 bases not matched to a gene. The CDR3 contains 13 residues. The CDR3 loop reads CAGGQGKNQPQHF. The CDR3 nucleotides read TGTGCCGGGGGACAGGGGAAGAATCAGCCCCAGCATTTT.

This clone appeared a single time. The rearrangement joins TRBV19 to TRBJ2-7, with 8 bases fitting TRBD2. V lost 6 bases, J lost 6 bases, and 10 bases stayed unmatched. The CDR3 is 14 residues long. Germline V CDR1 and CDR2: LNHDA, SQIVND (reference sequence). This CDR3 reads CASRVGLGAFEQYF. DNA of the CDR3: TGTGCCAGTAGAGTGGGACTAGGAGCATTCGAGCAGTACTTC.

V gene TRBV6-4 combines with J gene TRBJ1-2, with D tentatively TRBD1 (6 bases). From germline, CDR1 is MRHNA and CDR2 SNTAGT. The CDR3 length is 15 residues. V was pared by 5 bases and J by 4 bases, with 17 bases between. DNA of the CDR3: TGTGCCAGCAGTCCGGAGGGGGGGGCTCTCTATGGCTACACCTTC. It codes for CASSPEGGALYGYTF.

This chain connects TRBV28 to TRBJ2-5, with 15 bases that match TRBD2. Germline trimming cut 7 bases from V and 4 bases from J; bases unmatched to any gene: 4. Germline V lookup: CDR1 MDHEN, CDR2 SYDVKM. This CDR3 region has 15 residues. The CDR3 region has the DNA TGTGCCAGCACCTTGGGACTAGCGGGAGGAGAGACCCAGTACTTC. This translates into CASTLGLAGGETQYF.

A single count supports this clone. The chain employs TRBV2 and TRBJ1-4; D is perhaps TRBD1 (6 bases). The CDR3 totals 15 residues. Germline loops: CDR1 SNHLY, CDR2 FYNNEI. With 10 bases removed from V and 6 bases from J, the gap between germline ends came to 21 bases. For the CDR3, the DNA is TGTGCCATAAAGGGACAAAACCTGGGAGATGAAAAACTGTTTTTT. Its protein product is CAIKGQNLGDEKLFF. The variable domain in full, with the rest retrieved from reference TRBV2 and TRBJ1-4, is EPEVTQTPSHQVTQMGQEVILRCVPISNHLYFYWYRQILGQKVEFLVSFYNNEISEKSEIFDDQFSVERPDGSNFTLKIRSTKLEDSAMYFCAIKGQNLGDEKLFFGSGTQLSVL.

This chain uses TRBV6-2 or TRBV6-3 with TRBJ2-4; TRBD2 might be the D (5 bases). V dropped 5 bases and J dropped 0 bases, with 17 bases sitting between them. CDR1 MNHEY and CDR2 SVGEGT come from the germline V gene. This CDR3 is 17 amino acids long. CDR3 amino acids: CASSTPPSRLAKNIQYF. CDR3 in DNA: TGTGCCAGCAGTACCCCCCCTAGCAGATTAGCCAAAAACATTCAGTACTTC.

This clone was detected a few times. The chain couples TRBV10-3 to TRBJ2-7, with 8 positions matching TRBD1. Per germline, CDR1 ENHRY and CDR2 SYGVKD. The CDR3 is 14 residues long. The V gene end was trimmed by 2 bases and the J gene end by 0 bases; junction bases not matched to a gene: 0. CDR3 in DNA: TGTGCCATCAGTGAGACAGGGGGCTCCTACGAGCAGTACTTC. Its translation: CAISETGGSYEQYF.

The rearrangement uses TRBV28 and TRBJ2-1; the match to TRBD2 covers 11 bases. CDR1 is MDHEN and CDR2 is SYDVKM in the germline V gene. CDR3 length: 19 residues. V was pared by 0 bases and J by 1 base, with 8 bases of the junction left unmatched. For the CDR3, the DNA is TGTGCCAGCAGTTTATGGGGGCCACTAGCGGGAGTTTCCTACAATGAGCAGTTCTTC. Translation: CASSLWGPLAGVSYNEQFF.